This T cell receptor (beta chain) is from a study of blood T cell repertoires in COVID-19. About the research overall: In each case, the material was cDNA or gDNA derived from T cells, B-cell-depleted T cells, or PBMCs.

The length of the CDR3 is 13 residues. The ends were cut back, 4 bases at V and 8 bases at J, with 14 bases in the middle. Germline CDR1 LGHDT, CDR2 YNNKEL (reference sequence). In the authors' workflow: Estimated nucleated cell counts came from reference gene primer amplification. Clones were sequenced by immunoSEQ multiplex PCR, and TCRdb holds only the in-frame ones, with some missing. V, J and clone size reflect that table, while D and trimming were determined from the DNA. The table lists 35,000 to 45,000 clones, more than 75% of them singletons. The specimen was peripheral blood. This clonotype was sampled from a man in his sixties or seventies with active or convalescent COVID-19. The V gene is TRBV3-1 (or the pseudogene TRBV3-2), the J gene TRBJ1-2; D perhaps matches TRBD1 (5 bases). The CDR3 loop reads CASSLTGGEGYTF. For the CDR3, the DNA is TGTGCCAGCAGCCTAACCGGGGGGGAGGGCTACACCTTC.